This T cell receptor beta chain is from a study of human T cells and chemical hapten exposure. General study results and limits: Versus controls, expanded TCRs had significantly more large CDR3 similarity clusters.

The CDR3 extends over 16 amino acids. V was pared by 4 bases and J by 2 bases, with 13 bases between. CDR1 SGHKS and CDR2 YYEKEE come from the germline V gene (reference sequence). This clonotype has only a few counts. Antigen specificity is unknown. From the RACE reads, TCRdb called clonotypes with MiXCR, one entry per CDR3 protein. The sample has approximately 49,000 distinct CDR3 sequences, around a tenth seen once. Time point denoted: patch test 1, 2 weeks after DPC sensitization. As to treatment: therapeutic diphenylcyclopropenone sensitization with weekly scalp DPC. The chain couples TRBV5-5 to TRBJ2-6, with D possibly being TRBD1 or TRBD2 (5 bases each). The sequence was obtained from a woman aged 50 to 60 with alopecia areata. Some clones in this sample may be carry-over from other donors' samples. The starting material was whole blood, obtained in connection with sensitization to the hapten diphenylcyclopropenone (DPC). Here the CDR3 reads CASSRIRDPGANVLTF. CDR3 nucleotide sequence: TGTGCCAGCAGCCGGATCCGGGACCCTGGGGCCAACGTCCTGACTTTC.